This T cell receptor beta chain was sequenced for a study of T-cell reconstitution after alpha-beta-depleted transplantation in children. CDR1 is SGHTA and CDR2 is FQGNSA in the germline V gene. CDR3 size: 14 residues. With 8 bases removed from V and 4 bases from J, the gap between germline ends came to 14 bases. Construction of the TCRbeta library involved unique molecular identifiers. TCRdb fed the PCR reads into MiXCR, producing one record per CDR3 protein. The table includes 400,000 to 500,000 distinct CDR3 sequences, approximately 11% detected once. The receptor was isolated from a human donor who donated a stem cell graft to a child with acute myeloid leukemia. The chain carries TRBV7-2 and TRBJ2-2, with D perhaps TRBD1 (5 bases). The sequencing used PBMCs from the stem cell graft donor, collected from the stem cell graft. The CDR3: CASARVWSTGELFF. CDR3 DNA sequence: TGTGCCAGCGCCAGGGTTTGGAGCACCGGGGAGCTGTTTTTT. The variable domain in full, with the rest retrieved from reference TRBV7-2 and TRBJ2-2, is GAGVSQSPSNKVTEKGKDVELRCDPISGHTALYWYRQSLGQGLEFLIYFQGNSAPDKSGLPSDRFSAERTGGSVSTLTIQRTQQEDSAVYLCASARVWSTGELFFGEGSRLTVL.